This T cell receptor beta chain was sequenced in a study of naive and memory T cell subsets. The germline V gene has CDR1 LGHNA and CDR2 YSLEER. V lost 0 bases and J lost 7; bases outside the gene matches: 6. This CDR3 comprises 17 residues. An equimolar mix of two oligonucleotides served as the beta constant-region primer for TRBC1 and TRBC2. Via MiXCR, TCRdb re-called the UMI-ligation and nested PCR reads, giving one row per CDR3 protein. Among under 150,000 distinct CDR3 sequences listed, over 15% were seen once. This clonotype appeared a few times. The gene calls are TRBV4-3 and TRBJ2-1, with 13 bases aligning to TRBD2. The sequenced sample was naive CD4+ T cells from blood. The receptor's source is a human donor in good health. DNA of the CDR3: TGCGCCAGCAGCCAAGAAACTACTAGCGGGAGGGTTAATGAGCAGTTCTTC. Translation gives CASSQETTSGRVNEQFF.